Sequencing of this TCR beta chain was carried out in a study of shared clonotypes between healthy human individuals. Some clones are missing from TCRdb's copy, which holds only in-frame ones; the method was immunoSEQ multiplex PCR. The sample shows around 1,900,000 clones, around 93% of them seen only once. CD45RO-negative, CCR7-selected cells formed the naive CD8 fraction, which excluded terminally differentiated effector memory CD45RA+ cells. CDR1 is SGHRS, CDR2 YFSETQ, per germline. This CDR3 contains 14 residues. V lost 4 bases and J lost 4; bases outside the gene matches: 6. The J gene is TRBJ2-7, the V gene TRBV5-1, with TRBD2 identical over 9 bases. Material: naive CD8+ T cells from PBMCs. The origin of this receptor is a man between 18 and 29 years old in good health. Some clones in this sample may be carry-over from other donors' samples. The CDR3 spells CASSQNGLAYEQYF. CDR3 DNA: TGCGCCAGCAGCCAAAATGGACTAGCGTACGAGCAGTACTTC.